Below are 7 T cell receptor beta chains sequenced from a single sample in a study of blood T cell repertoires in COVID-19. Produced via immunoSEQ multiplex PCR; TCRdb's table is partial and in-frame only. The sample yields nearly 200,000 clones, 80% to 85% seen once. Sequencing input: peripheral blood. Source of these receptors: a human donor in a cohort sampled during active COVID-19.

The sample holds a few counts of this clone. The CDR3 spells CASHDRVTGELFF. CDR3 bases: TGCGCCAGCCATGACAGGGTTACCGGGGAGCTGTTTTTT. This chain connects TRBV10-1 to TRBJ2-2; the match to TRBD1 covers 7 bases. J was trimmed by 5 bases and V by 8 bases; bases with no gene match: 5. This CDR3 is 13 amino acids long. Looked up from germline, CDR1 is WNHNN and CDR2 is SYGVQD (reference sequence).

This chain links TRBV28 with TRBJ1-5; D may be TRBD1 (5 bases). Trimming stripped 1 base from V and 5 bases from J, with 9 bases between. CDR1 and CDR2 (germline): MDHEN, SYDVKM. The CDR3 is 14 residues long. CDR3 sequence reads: CASSLSGLHQPQHF. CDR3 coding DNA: TGTGCCAGCAGTTTATCGGGACTCCATCAGCCCCAGCATTTT.

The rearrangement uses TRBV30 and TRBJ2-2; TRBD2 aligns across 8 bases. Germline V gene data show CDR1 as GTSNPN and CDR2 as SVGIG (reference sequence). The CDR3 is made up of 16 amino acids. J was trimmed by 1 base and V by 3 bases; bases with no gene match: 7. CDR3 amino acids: CAWSPVTSGNTGELFF. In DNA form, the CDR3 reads TGTGCCTGGAGCCCGGTCACTAGCGGGAACACCGGGGAGCTGTTTTTT.

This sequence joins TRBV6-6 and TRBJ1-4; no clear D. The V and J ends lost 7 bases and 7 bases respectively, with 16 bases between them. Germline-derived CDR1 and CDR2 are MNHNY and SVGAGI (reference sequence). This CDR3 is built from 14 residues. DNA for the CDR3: TGTGCCAGCACCTTCCCCTACCCAAGTGAAAAACTGTTTTTT. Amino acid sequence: CASTFPYPSEKLFF.

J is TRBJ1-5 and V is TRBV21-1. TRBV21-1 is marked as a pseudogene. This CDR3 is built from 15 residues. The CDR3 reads CASRSRGKRNQPQHF. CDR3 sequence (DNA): TGTGCCAGTCGCTCCCGGGGGAAAAGGAATCAGCCCCAGCATTTT.

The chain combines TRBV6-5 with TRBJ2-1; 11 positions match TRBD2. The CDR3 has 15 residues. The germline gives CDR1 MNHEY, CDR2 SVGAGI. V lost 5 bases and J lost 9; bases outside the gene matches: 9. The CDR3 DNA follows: TGTGCCAGCAGTAAGACTAGCGGGGTCAGTGGTGAGCAGTTCTTC. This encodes CASSKTSGVSGEQFF.

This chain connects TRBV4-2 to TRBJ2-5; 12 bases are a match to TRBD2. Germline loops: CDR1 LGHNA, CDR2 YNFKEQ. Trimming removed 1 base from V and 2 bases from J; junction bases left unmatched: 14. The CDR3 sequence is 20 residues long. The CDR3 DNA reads TGTGCCAGCAGCCAAGGAATGTTTAGTCTAGCGGGGGGGGAGCAAGAGACCCAGTACTTC. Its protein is CASSQGMFSLAGGEQETQYF.